This T cell receptor (beta chain) originates from a study of cytomegalovirus exposure and HLA in healthy donors. Study-wide results and limits: A missense DCLRE1C variant was associated with V- and J-gene trimming of TCR beta chains in a later analysis, and an independent cohort replicated the association. Later analysis found that TCR beta chains associated with HLA were more clonally expanded than other, equally common chains. The authors reported that TCR beta sequences could predict HLA-A and HLA-B alleles. These predictions were accurate for most subjects in the first cohort.

This CDR3 is built from 11 residues. The germline CDR1 and CDR2 sequences are WSHSY and SAAADI. V lost 8 bases, J lost 8 bases, and 12 bases lay in between. The PCR ran on 60 Vbeta and 13 Jbeta primers. The method was immunoSEQ multiplex PCR; TCRdb's version includes in-frame clones alone and lacks a portion of them. The sample includes approximately 190,000 clones, approximately 79% of them seen just once. In regard to this clone: What it binds is not known. At the DNA level, this CDR3 is encoded by other sequences in the same sample as well.

This receptor was identified in a man aged 35 to 55 in good health and CMV-seropositive. This rearrangement joins TRBV10-2 to TRBJ1-2; no firm D call. The sequencing input was PBMCs. For the CDR3, the DNA is TGCGCCAGCGGCCAAGGAGAGGGCTACACCTTC. Protein sequence: CASGQGEGYTF.